Listed below are T cell receptor beta chains from one sample, sequenced in a study of T cells in Graves' hyperthyroidism and ophthalmopathy. TCRdb analysed the multiplex PCR reads with MiXCR anew, one entry per CDR3 protein. The profile covers hundreds of thousands of distinct CDR3 sequences, with 45% appearing a single time and less than 9% taken by the ten largest. The specimen was peripheral blood or thyroid tissue (not recorded which). These receptors all stem from an adult man with Graves' disease, either hyperthyroidism or ophthalmopathy (not recorded which). CDR3s include the opening cysteine and the closing phenylalanine or tryptophan. The order of the fields is CDR3 protein, CDR3 DNA, J gene, V gene, D gene, clone size. D genes are given only for firm matches. Clone size is given for some rows only: seen once, a few or many times, or a class if the clone is expanded.

cdr3_aa: CASSAIPSSPLHF
cdr3_nt: TGTGCCAGCAGTGCCATCCCCAGCTCACCCCTCCACTTT
j_call: TRBJ1-6
v_call: TRBV25-1
d_call: -
clone_size: -

cdr3_aa: CASSTGRDRGDYEQYF
cdr3_nt: TGTGCCAGCAGCACAGGCCGGGACAGGGGGGACTACGAGCAGTACTTC
j_call: TRBJ2-7
v_call: TRBV7-9
d_call: TRBD1
clone_size: -

cdr3_aa: CASSEEGRGSNQPQQYF
cdr3_nt: TGTGCCAGCAGTGAAGAAGGCAGGGGTAGCAATCAGCCCCAGCAGTACTTC
j_call: TRBJ2-7
v_call: TRBV2
d_call: -
clone_size: -

cdr3_aa: CASSLGRGDTQYF
cdr3_nt: TGTGCCAGCAGCCTTGGGCGGGGGGATACGCAGTATTTT
j_call: TRBJ2-3
v_call: TRBV11-1
d_call: TRBD2
clone_size: few

cdr3_aa: CASIGTGGVRNTEAFF
cdr3_nt: TGTGCCAGCATAGGGACAGGGGGCGTTAGGAACACTGAAGCTTTCTTT
j_call: TRBJ1-1
v_call: TRBV2
d_call: TRBD1
clone_size: -

cdr3_aa: CASSQIASNGVAFF
cdr3_nt: TGCGCCAGCAGCCAAATTGCCAGCAACGGGGTAGCTTTCTTT
j_call: TRBJ1-1
v_call: TRBV10-2
d_call: -
clone_size: -

cdr3_aa: CASNLGPDRALTEAFF
cdr3_nt: TGTGCCAGCAACCTCGGACCTGACAGGGCCCTCACTGAAGCTTTCTTT
j_call: TRBJ1-1
v_call: TRBV2
d_call: TRBD1
clone_size: -

cdr3_aa: CASSFGTPPPYEQYF
cdr3_nt: TGCGCCAGCAGCTTCGGGACTCCTCCACCCTACGAGCAGTACTTC
j_call: TRBJ2-7
v_call: TRBV5-5
d_call: -
clone_size: -

cdr3_aa: CASSLGDVPYGYTF
cdr3_nt: TGCGCCAGCAGCTTGGGGGACGTACCGTATGGCTACACCTTC
j_call: TRBJ1-2
v_call: TRBV5-1
d_call: -
clone_size: -

cdr3_aa: CATSRGGAQGQYF
cdr3_nt: TGTGCCACCAGCAGAGGAGGGGCGCAGGGACAGTACTTC
j_call: TRBJ2-5
v_call: TRBV15
d_call: -
clone_size: -

cdr3_aa: CASSPHATDQETQYF
cdr3_nt: TGTGCCAGCAGCCCTCACGCGACAGACCAAGAGACCCAGTACTTC
j_call: TRBJ2-5
v_call: TRBV7-9
d_call: -
clone_size: -

cdr3_aa: CAISESQTGSEAFF
cdr3_nt: TGTGCCATCAGTGAGTCGCAGACAGGATCAGAAGCTTTCTTT
j_call: TRBJ1-1
v_call: TRBV10-3
d_call: -
clone_size: many

cdr3_aa: CSGNRGRDQETQYF
cdr3_nt: TGCAGCGGGAACCGTGGACGGGACCAAGAGACCCAGTACTTC
j_call: TRBJ2-5
v_call: TRBV29-1
d_call: -
clone_size: many

cdr3_aa: CSASPRDSNQPQHF
cdr3_nt: TGCAGTGCTAGCCCCAGGGATAGCAATCAGCCCCAGCATTTT
j_call: TRBJ1-5
v_call: TRBV20-1
d_call: -
clone_size: few

cdr3_aa: CASSSGIFSGANVLTF
cdr3_nt: TGTGCCAGCAGCTCGGGGATTTTCTCTGGGGCCAACGTCCTGACTTTC
j_call: TRBJ2-6
v_call: TRBV9
d_call: -
clone_size: -